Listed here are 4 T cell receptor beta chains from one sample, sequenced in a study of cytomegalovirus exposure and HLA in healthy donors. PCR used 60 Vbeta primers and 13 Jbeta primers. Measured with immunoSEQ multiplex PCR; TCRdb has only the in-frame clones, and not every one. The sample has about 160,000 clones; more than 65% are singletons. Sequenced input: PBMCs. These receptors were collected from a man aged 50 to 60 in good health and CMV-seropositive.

CDR3 DNA: TGTGCCAGCACCGACAGGGGGGGCTACGAGCAGTACTTC. Protein: CASTDRGGYEQYF. The chain uses TRBV6-1 and TRBJ2-7; TRBD1 matches at 9 bases. The V gene end was trimmed by 7 bases and the J gene end by 3 bases; junction bases not matched to a gene: 4. CDR3 length equals 13 residues. Per germline, CDR1 MNHNS and CDR2 SASEGT.

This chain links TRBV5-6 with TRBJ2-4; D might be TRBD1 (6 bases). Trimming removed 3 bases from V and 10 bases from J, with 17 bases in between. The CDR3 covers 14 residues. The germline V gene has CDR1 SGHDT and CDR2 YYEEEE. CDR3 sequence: CASSYGTPIVIQYF. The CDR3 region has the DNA TGTGCCAGCAGCTACGGGACACCAATTGTGATTCAGTACTTC.

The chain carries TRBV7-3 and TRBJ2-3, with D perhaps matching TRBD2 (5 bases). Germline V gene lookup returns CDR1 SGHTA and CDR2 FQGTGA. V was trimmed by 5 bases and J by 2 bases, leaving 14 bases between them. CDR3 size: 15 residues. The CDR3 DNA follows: TGTGCCAGCAGCCCCATGCGGGCCTACACAGATACGCAGTATTTT. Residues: CASSPMRAYTDTQYF.

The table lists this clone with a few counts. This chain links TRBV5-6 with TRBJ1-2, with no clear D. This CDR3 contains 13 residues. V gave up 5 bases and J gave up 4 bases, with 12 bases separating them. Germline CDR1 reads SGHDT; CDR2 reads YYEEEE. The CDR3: CASSFGSSYGYTF. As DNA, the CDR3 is TGTGCCAGCAGTTTCGGGAGCTCCTATGGCTACACCTTC.